This T cell receptor (beta chain) is drawn from a study of T cell responses to AZD1222 COVID-19 vaccine. Only in-frame clones appear in the TCRdb table, and some are missing; sequencing was by immunoSEQ multiplex PCR. The table includes about 110,000 clones, about nine tenths detected once. This clone appeared a single time. Its antigen is not known. The germline V gene encodes CDR1 SGDLS and CDR2 YYNGEE. The CDR3 extends over 14 amino acids. V gave up 5 bases and J gave up 0 bases, with 9 bases separating them. Findings of the study overall: At study baseline, merely six AZD1222 recipients were seropositive. A mostly white British donor set with more females was recruited, and clonal diversity was possibly underestimated. The repertoires were collected only after the peak T cell response. Spike-specific TCR breadth and depth both grew after two AZD1222 doses.

The TCR originated in an adult who received the AZD1222 COVID-19 vaccine. V and J are TRBV9 and TRBJ2-1; maybe TRBD1 (6 bases). The sequences come from peripheral blood, collected 28 days after the second AZD1222 dose. CDR3 loop: CASRGASSYNEQFF. In nucleotides, the CDR3 is TGTGCCAGCAGGGGGGCTTCCTCCTACAATGAGCAGTTCTTC.